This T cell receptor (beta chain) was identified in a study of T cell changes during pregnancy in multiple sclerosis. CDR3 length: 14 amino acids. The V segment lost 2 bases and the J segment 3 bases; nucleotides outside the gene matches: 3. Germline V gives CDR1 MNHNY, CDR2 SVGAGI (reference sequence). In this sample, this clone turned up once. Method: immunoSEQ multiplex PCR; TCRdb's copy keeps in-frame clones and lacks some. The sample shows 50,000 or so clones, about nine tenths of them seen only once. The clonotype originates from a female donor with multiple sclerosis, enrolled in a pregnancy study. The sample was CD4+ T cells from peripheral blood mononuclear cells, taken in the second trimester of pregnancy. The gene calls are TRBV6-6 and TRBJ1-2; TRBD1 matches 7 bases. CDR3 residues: CASSYRGQDYGYTF. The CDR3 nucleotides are TGTGCCAGCAGTTACAGGGGGCAAGACTATGGCTACACCTTC.